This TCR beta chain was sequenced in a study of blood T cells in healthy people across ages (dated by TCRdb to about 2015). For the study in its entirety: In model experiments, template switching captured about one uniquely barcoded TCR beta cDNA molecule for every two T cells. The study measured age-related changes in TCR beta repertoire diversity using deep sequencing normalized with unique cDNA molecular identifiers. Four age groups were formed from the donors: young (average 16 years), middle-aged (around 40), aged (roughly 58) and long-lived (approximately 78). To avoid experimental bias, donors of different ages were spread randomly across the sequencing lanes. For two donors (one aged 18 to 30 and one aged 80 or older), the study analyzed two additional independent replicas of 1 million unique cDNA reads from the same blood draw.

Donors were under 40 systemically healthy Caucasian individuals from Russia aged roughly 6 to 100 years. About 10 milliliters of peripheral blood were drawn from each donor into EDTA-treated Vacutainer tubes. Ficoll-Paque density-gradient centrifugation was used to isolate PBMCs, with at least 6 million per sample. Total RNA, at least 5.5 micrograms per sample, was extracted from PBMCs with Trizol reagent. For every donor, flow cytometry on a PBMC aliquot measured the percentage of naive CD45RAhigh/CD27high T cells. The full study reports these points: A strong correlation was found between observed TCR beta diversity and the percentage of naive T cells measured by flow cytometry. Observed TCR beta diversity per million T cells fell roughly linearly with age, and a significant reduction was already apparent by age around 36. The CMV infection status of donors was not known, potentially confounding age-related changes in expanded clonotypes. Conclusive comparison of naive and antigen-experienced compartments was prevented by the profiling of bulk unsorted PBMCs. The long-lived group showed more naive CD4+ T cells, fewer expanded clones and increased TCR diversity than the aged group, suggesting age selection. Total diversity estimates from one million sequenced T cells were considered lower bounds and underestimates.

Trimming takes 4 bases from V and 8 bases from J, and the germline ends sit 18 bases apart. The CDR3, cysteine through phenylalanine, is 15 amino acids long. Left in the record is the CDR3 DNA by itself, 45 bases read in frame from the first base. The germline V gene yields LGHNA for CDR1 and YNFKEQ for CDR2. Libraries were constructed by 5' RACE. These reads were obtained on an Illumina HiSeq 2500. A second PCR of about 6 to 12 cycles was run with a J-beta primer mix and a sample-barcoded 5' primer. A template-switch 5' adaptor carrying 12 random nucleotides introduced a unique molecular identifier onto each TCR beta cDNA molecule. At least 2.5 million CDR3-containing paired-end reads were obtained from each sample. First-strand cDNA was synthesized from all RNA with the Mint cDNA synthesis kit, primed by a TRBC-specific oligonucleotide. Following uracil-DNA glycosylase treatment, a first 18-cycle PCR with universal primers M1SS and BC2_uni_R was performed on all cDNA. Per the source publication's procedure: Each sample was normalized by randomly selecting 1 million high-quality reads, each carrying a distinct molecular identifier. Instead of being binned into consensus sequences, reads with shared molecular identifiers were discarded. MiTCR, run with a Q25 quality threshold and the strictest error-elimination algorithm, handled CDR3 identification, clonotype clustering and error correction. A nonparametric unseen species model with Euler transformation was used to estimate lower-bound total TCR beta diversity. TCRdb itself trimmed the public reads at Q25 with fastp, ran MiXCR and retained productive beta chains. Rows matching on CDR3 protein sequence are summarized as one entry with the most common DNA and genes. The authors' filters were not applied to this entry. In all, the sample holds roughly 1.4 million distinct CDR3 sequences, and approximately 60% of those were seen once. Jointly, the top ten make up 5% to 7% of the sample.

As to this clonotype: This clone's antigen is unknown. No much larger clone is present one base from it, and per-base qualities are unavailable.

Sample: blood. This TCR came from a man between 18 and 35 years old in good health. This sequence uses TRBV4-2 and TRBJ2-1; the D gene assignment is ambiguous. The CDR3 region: CASSLTGPDWDEQFF. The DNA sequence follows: TGTGCCAGCAGCCTTACGGGCCCCGACTGGGATGAGCAGTTCTTC.